A selection of T cell receptor beta chains follows, all from one sample in a study of blood T cell repertoires in COVID-19. The data were produced by immunoSEQ multiplex PCR, yet TCRdb's version contains in-frame clones alone and is incomplete. The table includes 150,000 to 200,000 clones, roughly three quarters detected once. Material: peripheral blood. The source is a woman of 80 years or more with COVID-19, enrolled during active disease. CDR3s include the opening cysteine and the closing phenylalanine or tryptophan. D genes are given only for firm matches. Only part of the rows carry a size: once, few, many, or a class if the clone is expanded.

>TRBJ1-1|-|12|TRBV2|-
CATGGGIPEAFF
TGTGCAACAGGCGGAGGGATCCCTGAAGCTTTCTTT
>TRBJ2-5|few|15|TRBV6-2/TRBV6-3|-
CASSYRGRVGETQYF
TGTGCCAGCAGTTACCGAGGCAGGGTTGGGGAGACCCAGTACTTC
>TRBJ2-5|-|18|TRBV3-1/TRBV3-2|TRBD2
CASSQWPTSGGASETQYF
TGTGCCAGCAGCCAATGGCCTACTAGCGGGGGGGCATCAGAGACCCAGTACTTC
>TRBJ2-2|-|15|TRBV11-2|TRBD1
CASSLTGGNTGELFF
TGTGCCAGCAGCTTGACAGGGGGAAACACCGGGGAGCTGTTTTTT
>TRBJ1-1|few|14|TRBV19|-
CASSIDPGRTEAFF
TGTGCCAGTAGTATAGATCCAGGGAGGACTGAAGCTTTCTTT
>TRBJ2-1|-|15|TRBV27|TRBD1
CASRMGQGAYNEQFF
TGTGCCAGCAGAATGGGACAGGGGGCGTACAATGAGCAGTTCTTC
>TRBJ2-5|-|19|TRBV9|TRBD2
CASSVGMGAGLARPETQYF
TGTGCCAGCAGCGTTGGTATGGGGGCGGGACTAGCGCGTCCAGAGACCCAGTACTTC
>TRBJ1-6|-|15|TRBV18|TRBD1
CASSRDSLYNSPLHF
TGTGCCAGCTCACGGGACAGTCTCTATAATTCACCCCTCCACTTT
>TRBJ2-3|-|13|TRBV6-5|-
CASRQGLLDTQYF
TGTGCCAGCAGGCAGGGACTCCTAGATACGCAGTATTTT
>TRBJ2-1|medium-sized|15|TRBV19|TRBD2
CASSMGTSAYNEQFF
TGTGCCAGTAGTATGGGGACTAGCGCATACAATGAGCAGTTCTTC
>TRBJ2-3|-|18|TRBV13|TRBD2
CASSLARRLAGNTDTQYF
TGTGCCAGCAGCTTGGCCCGTAGGCTAGCGGGGAACACAGATACGCAGTATTTT
>TRBJ2-1|-|15|TRBV28|TRBD2
CASSLYGRGDYEQFF
TGTGCCAGCAGTTTATATGGGAGGGGTGACTATGAGCAGTTCTTC
>TRBJ2-3|-|13|TRBV24-1|TRBD2
CATGRGGTDTQYF
TGTGCCACCGGCCGGGGAGGGACAGATACGCAGTATTTT
>TRBJ2-7|-|15|TRBV4-1|-
CASSQVGGGPYEQYF
TGCGCCAGCAGCCAAGTAGGGGGGGGACCCTACGAGCAGTACTTC
>TRBJ1-3|-|13|TRBV10-1|-
CASTRSSGNTIYF
TGCGCCAGCACCCGGAGCTCTGGAAACACCATATATTTT
>TRBJ1-1|-|13|TRBV7-9|-
CASSPDSSTEAFF
TGTGCCAGCAGCCCGGACAGTTCCACTGAAGCTTTCTTT
>TRBJ2-7|-|12|TRBV7-9|-
CASSLVEDEQYF
TGTGCCAGCAGCCTAGTGGAGGACGAGCAGTACTTC
>TRBJ1-5|-|18|TRBV5-6|TRBD1
CASSYRGRFGFSNQPQHF
TGTGCCAGCAGCTACAGGGGGCGATTTGGTTTTAGCAATCAGCCCCAGCATTTT
>TRBJ2-2|-|15|TRBV24-1|-
CATSGSRGATGELFF
TGTGCCACCAGTGGAAGCAGGGGGGCCACCGGGGAGCTGTTTTTT
>TRBJ2-3|-|16|TRBV6-1|TRBD1
CASSEVAGGGTDTQYF
TGTGCCAGCAGTGAAGTTGCAGGGGGCGGCACAGATACGCAGTATTTT
>TRBJ2-7|few|15|TRBV6-6|-
CASSYGTAPSYEQYF
TGTGCCAGCAGTTACGGAACAGCTCCTTCCTACGAGCAGTACTTC
>TRBJ2-1|few|16|TRBV5-8|TRBD2
CASRYRLADGGNEQFF
TGTGCCAGCAGGTATCGACTAGCGGATGGGGGAAATGAGCAGTTCTTC
>TRBJ2-5|-|16|TRBV5-1|TRBD1
CASSGTGGDFGETQYF
TGCGCCAGCTCCGGGACAGGGGGCGATTTTGGGGAGACCCAGTACTTC
>TRBJ1-2|-|14|TRBV6-5|-
CASRPYRDSYGYTF
TGTGCCAGCAGACCCTATCGAGACAGCTATGGCTACACCTTC
>TRBJ2-7|-|15|TRBV5-4|TRBD1
CASSLRRQGIYEQYF
TGTGCCAGCAGCCTTCGAAGACAGGGGATCTACGAGCAGTACTTC
>TRBJ2-3|-|16|TRBV11-2|-
CASSLRGGIGTDTQYF
TGTGCCAGCAGCCTAAGGGGAGGCATAGGCACAGATACGCAGTATTTT
>TRBJ1-2|-|14|TRBV7-9|-
CASSLTTGDYGYTF
TGTGCCAGCAGCCTTACGACGGGAGACTATGGCTACACCTTC
>TRBJ1-4|-|14|TRBV6-5|-
CASSINGANEKLFF
TGTGCCAGCAGTATCAATGGAGCTAATGAAAAACTGTTTTTT
>TRBJ1-4|-|14|TRBV6-2/TRBV6-3|TRBD1
CASSRQGGNEKLFF
TGTGCCAGCAGTCGACAGGGGGGGAATGAAAAACTGTTTTTT
>TRBJ2-7|-|14|TRBV27|-
CASSRTGTSYEQYF
TGTGCCAGCAGTCGCACAGGTACGTCCTACGAGCAGTACTTC
>TRBJ2-7|once|14|TRBV7-8|-
CASSLAETAQEQYF
TGTGCCAGCAGCTTAGCGGAGACGGCGCAGGAGCAGTACTTC
>TRBJ1-1|-|14|TRBV5-6|TRBD1
CASSRDSYYTEAFF
TGTGCCAGCAGCAGGGACAGCTATTACACTGAAGCTTTCTTT
>TRBJ1-4|-|15|TRBV7-9|TRBD1
CASSFTGTGGEKLFF
TGTGCCAGCAGCTTTACCGGGACAGGAGGTGAAAAACTGTTTTTT
>TRBJ1-2|-|13|TRBV19|-
CASSFNGGTGYTF
TGTGCCAGTAGCTTTAATGGGGGCACGGGCTACACCTTC
>TRBJ2-2|once|17|TRBV28|-
CASSLWAQKFNTGELFF
TGTGCCAGCAGTTTATGGGCACAGAAATTCAACACCGGGGAGCTGTTTTTT
>TRBJ2-1|-|18|TRBV11-2|TRBD2
CASSYRPRASGRANEQFF
TGTGCCAGCAGCTATCGACCAAGGGCTAGCGGGAGGGCCAATGAGCAGTTCTTC